This T cell receptor beta chain is from a study of technical replicates of blood from several donors. Profiling relied on immunoSEQ multiplex PCR, and the TCRdb table lists in-frame clones only, not all of them. This sample yields about 70,000 clones, of which approximately 96% are seen a single time; approximately 0.2% belongs to the top ten. The sample holds one count of this clone. The germline V gene encodes CDR1 SQVTM and CDR2 ANQGSEA. The CDR3 sequence is 14 residues long. Trimming at V came to 5 bases and at J to 6 bases, leaving 8 bases not matched to a gene. V is TRBV29-1 and J is TRBJ2-3; the match to TRBD2 covers 10 bases. This TCR was sampled from a human donor in good health. Sequencing was carried out using T cells isolated from PBMCs. CDR3 region: CSVQAGGPRDTQYF. CDR3 bases: TGCAGCGTTCAAGCGGGAGGGCCTAGGGATACGCAGTATTTT.